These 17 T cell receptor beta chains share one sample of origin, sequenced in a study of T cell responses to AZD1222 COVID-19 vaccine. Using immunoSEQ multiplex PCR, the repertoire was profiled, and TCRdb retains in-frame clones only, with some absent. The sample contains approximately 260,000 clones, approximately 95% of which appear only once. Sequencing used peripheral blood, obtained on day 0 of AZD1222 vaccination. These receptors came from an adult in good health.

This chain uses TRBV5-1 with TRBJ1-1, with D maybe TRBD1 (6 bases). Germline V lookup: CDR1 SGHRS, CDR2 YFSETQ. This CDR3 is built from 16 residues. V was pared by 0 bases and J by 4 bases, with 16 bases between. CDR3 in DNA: TGCGCCAGCAGCTTGGGAGCCACAGGGAGGGGCACTGAAGCTTTCTTT. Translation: CASSLGATGRGTEAFF.

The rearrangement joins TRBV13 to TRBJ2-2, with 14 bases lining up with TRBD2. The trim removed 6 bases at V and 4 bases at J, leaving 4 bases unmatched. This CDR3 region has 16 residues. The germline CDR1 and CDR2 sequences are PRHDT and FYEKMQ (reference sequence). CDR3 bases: TGTGCCAGCAGTTGGGGACTAGCGGGAGTCACCGGGGAGCTGTTTTTT. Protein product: CASSWGLAGVTGELFF.

The CDR3 DNA reads TGTGCCAGCAGCTTAACGGGACAGGGATATGGCTCTGGAAACACCATATATTTT. The encoded protein is CASSLTGQGYGSGNTIYF. The chain carries TRBV7-8 and TRBJ1-3; 9 positions agree with TRBD1. The CDR3 is 18 amino acids. CDR1 and CDR2 (germline): SGHVS, FQNEAQ. V was clipped by 2 bases and J by 0 bases; unmatched bases: 8.

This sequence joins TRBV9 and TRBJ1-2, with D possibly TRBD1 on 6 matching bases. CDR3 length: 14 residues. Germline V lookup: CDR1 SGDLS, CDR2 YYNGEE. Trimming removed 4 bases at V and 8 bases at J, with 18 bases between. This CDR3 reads CASSPTGAPGGYTF. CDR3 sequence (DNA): TGTGCCAGCAGCCCGACGGGGGCGCCGGGAGGCTACACCTTC.

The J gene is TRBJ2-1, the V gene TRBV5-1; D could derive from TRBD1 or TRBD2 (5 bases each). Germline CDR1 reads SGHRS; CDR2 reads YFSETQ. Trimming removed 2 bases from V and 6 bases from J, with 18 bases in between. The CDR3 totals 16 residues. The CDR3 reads CASSFLPGTAGNEQFF. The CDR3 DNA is TGCGCCAGCAGCTTCCTACCCGGGACCGCGGGCAATGAGCAGTTCTTC.

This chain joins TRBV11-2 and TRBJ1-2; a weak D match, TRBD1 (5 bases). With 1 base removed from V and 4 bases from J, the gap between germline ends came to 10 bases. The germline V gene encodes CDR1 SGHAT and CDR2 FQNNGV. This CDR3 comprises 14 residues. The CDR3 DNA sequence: TGTGCCAGCAGCTTAGTCCCGACAGTCTATGGCTACACCTTC. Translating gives CASSLVPTVYGYTF. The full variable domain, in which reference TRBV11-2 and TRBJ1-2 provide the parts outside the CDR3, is EAGVAQSPRYKIIEKRQSVAFWCNPISGHATLYWYQQILGQGPKLLIQFQNNGVVDDSQLPKDRFSAERLKGVDSTLKIQPAKLEDSAVYLCASSLVPTVYGYTFGSGTRLTVV.

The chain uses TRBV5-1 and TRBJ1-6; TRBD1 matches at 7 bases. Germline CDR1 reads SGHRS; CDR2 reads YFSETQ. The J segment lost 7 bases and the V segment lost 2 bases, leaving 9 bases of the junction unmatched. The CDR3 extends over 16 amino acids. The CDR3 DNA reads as TGCGCCAGCAGCTTTGGGCAGGGGGAAGGAAATTCACCCCTCCACTTT. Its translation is CASSFGQGEGNSPLHF.

The CDR3 spells CASSPPWRGRVTDTQYF. In DNA, the CDR3 is TGTGCCAGCAGCCCACCCTGGAGGGGCCGGGTGACAGATACGCAGTATTTT. The gene calls are TRBV5-5 and TRBJ2-3; possible D gene TRBD2, 6 bases. The CDR3 is 17 residues long. Germline CDR1 is SGHKS and CDR2 is YYEKEE (reference sequence). Trimming took off 4 bases at V and 3 bases at J, with 21 bases between the two ends.

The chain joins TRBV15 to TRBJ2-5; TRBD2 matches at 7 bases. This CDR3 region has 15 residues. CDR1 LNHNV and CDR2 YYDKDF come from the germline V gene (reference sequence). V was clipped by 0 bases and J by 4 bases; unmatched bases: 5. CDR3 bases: TGTGCCACCAGCAGAGATCGGGTAGCGGGAGAGACCCAGTACTTC. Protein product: CATSRDRVAGETQYF.

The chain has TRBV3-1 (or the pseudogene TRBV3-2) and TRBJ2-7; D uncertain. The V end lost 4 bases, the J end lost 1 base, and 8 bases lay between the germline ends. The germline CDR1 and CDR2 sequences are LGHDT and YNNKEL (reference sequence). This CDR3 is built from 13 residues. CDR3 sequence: CASSRGRSYEQYF. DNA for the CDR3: TGTGCCAGCAGCCGAGGAAGGTCCTACGAGCAGTACTTC.

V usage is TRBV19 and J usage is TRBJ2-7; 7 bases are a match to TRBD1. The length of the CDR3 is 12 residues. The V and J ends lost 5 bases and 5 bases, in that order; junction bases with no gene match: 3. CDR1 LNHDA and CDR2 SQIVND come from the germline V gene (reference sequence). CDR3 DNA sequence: TGTGCCAGTAGTGACAGGGTCCACGAGCAGTACTTC. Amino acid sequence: CASSDRVHEQYF.

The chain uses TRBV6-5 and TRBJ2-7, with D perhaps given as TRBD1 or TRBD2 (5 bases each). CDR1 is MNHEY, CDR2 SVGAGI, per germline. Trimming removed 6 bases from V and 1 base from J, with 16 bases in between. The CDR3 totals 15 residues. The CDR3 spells CASRAIRDGSYEQYF. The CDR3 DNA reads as TGTGCCAGCAGGGCAATCCGGGACGGATCCTACGAGCAGTACTTC.

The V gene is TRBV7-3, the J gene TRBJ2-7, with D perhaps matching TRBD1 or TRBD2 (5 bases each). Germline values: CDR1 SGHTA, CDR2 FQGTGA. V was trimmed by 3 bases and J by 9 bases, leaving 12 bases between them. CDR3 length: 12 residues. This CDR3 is CASSFGTGRQYF. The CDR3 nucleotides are TGTGCCAGCAGCTTTGGGACCGGCCGGCAGTACTTC.

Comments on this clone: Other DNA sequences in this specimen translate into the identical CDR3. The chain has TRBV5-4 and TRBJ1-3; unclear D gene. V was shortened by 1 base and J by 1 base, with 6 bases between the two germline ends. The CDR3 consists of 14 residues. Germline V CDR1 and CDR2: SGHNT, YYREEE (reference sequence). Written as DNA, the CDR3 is TGTGCCAGCAGCTTGCAAGGGTCTGGAAACACCATATATTTT. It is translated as CASSLQGSGNTIYF.

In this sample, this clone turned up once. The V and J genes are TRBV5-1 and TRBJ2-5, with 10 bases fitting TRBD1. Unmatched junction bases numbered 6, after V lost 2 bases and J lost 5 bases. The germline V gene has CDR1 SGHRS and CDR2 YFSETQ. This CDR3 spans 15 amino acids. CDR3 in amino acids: CASSFRQGAGETQYF. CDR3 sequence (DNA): TGCGCCAGCAGCTTTAGACAGGGGGCTGGGGAGACCCAGTACTTC. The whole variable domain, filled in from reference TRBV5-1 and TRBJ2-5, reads KAGVTQTPRYLIKTRGQQVTLSCSPISGHRSVSWYQQTPGQGLQFLFEYFSETQRNKGNFPGRFSGRQFSNSRSEMNVSTLELGDSALYLCASSFRQGAGETQYFGPGTRLLVL.

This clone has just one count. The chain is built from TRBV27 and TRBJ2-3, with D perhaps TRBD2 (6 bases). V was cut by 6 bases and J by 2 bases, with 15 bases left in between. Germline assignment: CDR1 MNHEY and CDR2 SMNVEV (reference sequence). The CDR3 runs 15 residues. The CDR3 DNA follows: TGTGCCAGCAGGGGGGGTAGGCAGACCACAGATACGCAGTATTTT. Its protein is CASRGGRQTTDTQYF.

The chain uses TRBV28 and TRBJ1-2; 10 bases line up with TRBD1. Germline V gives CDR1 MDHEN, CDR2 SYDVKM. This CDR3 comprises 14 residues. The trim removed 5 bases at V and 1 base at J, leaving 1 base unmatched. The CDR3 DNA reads TGTGCCAGCAGTGGGACAGGGGATAACTATGGCTACACCTTC. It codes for CASSGTGDNYGYTF.